This TCR beta chain was recorded in a study of cytotoxic CD8 clonotypes in ibrutinib-treated CLL. Study information: The cohort had 10 to 11 relapsed/refractory and around 14 treatment-naive patients, 17 IGHV unmutated.

TCRdb's copy holds only in-frame clones and misses some; the assay was immunoSEQ multiplex PCR. The repertoire consists of fewer than 75,000 clones, with roughly 71% occurring once and the leading ten covering roughly 45%. Findings of the study overall: Public clonotypes showed up rarely, and on treatment they shrank or held steady. Pretreatment clonality was elevated relative to age-matched healthy donors and paralleled circulating CD8+ T-cell counts.

Libraries of TCR beta were made from about 2.2 micrograms of genomic DNA that came from cryopreserved PBMCs. This clone was seen a single time. The antigen is undetermined. The sample here was PBMCs, taken after 12 months of ibrutinib treatment. This sequence originates from a human donor with chronic lymphocytic leukemia.

The CDR3 here is CASSVATGRQETQYF. CDR3 nucleotide sequence: TGTGCCAGCAGCGTAGCTACGGGGAGGCAAGAGACCCAGTACTTC. The chain has TRBV9 and TRBJ2-5, with D tentatively TRBD2 (6 bases). CDR3 size: 15 residues. V was trimmed by 0 bases and J by 2 bases, leaving 11 bases between them. CDR1 is SGDLS and CDR2 is YYNGEE in the germline V gene.